These 26 T cell receptor beta chains came from one sample sequenced in a study of cytomegalovirus exposure and HLA in healthy donors (dated by TCRdb to about 2017). The protocol used for the library was the immunoSEQ multiplex PCR assay. For the multiplex PCR, a mixture combining 60 forward primers for TCR Vbeta segments and 13 reverse primers for TCR Jbeta segments was used. This is the immuneACCESS table as TCRdb keeps it, with only in-frame sequences that have V and J called. A part of the clones is gone; compared with another copy, unresolved V genes explain less than half, and the rest is unexplained. The sample table records approximately 90,000 clones; less than 80% of these occur just once. The ten most abundant clones make up 1.3% to 1.5% of the sample. Sequenced material: PBMCs. These receptors were taken from a male donor in good health and CMV-seronegative.

The chain carries TRBV6-6 and TRBJ1-2, with D maybe TRBD1 (6 bases). The CDR3 consists of 15 residues. Trimming removed 9 bases from V and 2 bases from J, with 19 bases in between. The germline gives CDR1 MNHNY, CDR2 SVGAGI (reference sequence). CDR3 in DNA: TGTGCCAGTCTTGAAGTCAGGGGAATCAACTATGGCTACACCTTC. Amino acid sequence: CASLEVRGINYGYTF.

J is TRBJ1-6 and V is TRBV5-1; TRBD1 agrees at 9 bases. Unmatched junction bases numbered 6, after V lost 6 bases and J lost 8 bases. Germline values: CDR1 SGHRS, CDR2 YFSETQ. There are 14 residues in the CDR3. The CDR3 reads CASKQGQGYSPLHF. The CDR3 coding sequence is TGCGCCAGCAAACAGGGACAGGGTTATTCACCCCTCCACTTT.

This chain uses TRBV2 with TRBJ1-3; tentative D call: TRBD1 (6 bases). The CDR3 spans 12 residues. Germline V CDR1 and CDR2: SNHLY, FYNNEI. Trimming shortened V by 8 bases and J by 3 bases, and 8 bases separated the two germline ends. This CDR3 is CASGTNGNTIYF. For the CDR3, the DNA is TGTGCCAGCGGGACAAATGGAAACACCATATATTTT.

This chain links TRBV27 with TRBJ2-5, with TRBD2 matching 13 bases. Trimming took 7 bases from V and 5 from J; bases not matched to a gene: 10. The CDR3 has 16 amino acids. Germline-derived CDR1 and CDR2 are MNHEY and SMNVEV (reference sequence). The CDR3 DNA follows: TGTGCCAGCACCGACACTGGACTAGCGGGAGCGGAGACCCAGTACTTC. Protein: CASTDTGLAGAETQYF.

The J gene is TRBJ2-1, the V gene TRBV6-5, with D perhaps matching TRBD2 (5 bases). CDR1 and CDR2 from the germline V gene are MNHEY and SVGAGI. The V and J ends lost 6 bases and 0 bases respectively, with 9 bases between them. The CDR3 covers 14 residues. The CDR3 loop reads CASSSDYSYNEQFF. The CDR3 region has the DNA TGTGCCAGCAGCTCCGACTACTCCTACAATGAGCAGTTCTTC.

The chain recombines TRBV28 with TRBJ2-7; 7 positions agree with TRBD1. The J segment lost 3 bases and the V segment lost 1 base, leaving 12 bases of the junction unmatched. The CDR3 totals 17 residues. Germline lookup yields CDR1 MDHEN and CDR2 SYDVKM. CDR3 residues: CASSLLFGRGTDYEQYF. For the CDR3, the DNA is TGTGCCAGCAGTTTATTGTTTGGTCGTGGGACAGACTACGAGCAGTACTTC.

In this sample, this clone turned up a few times. V and J are TRBV10-2 and TRBJ2-5, with 8 bases fitting TRBD2. From germline, CDR1 is WSHSY and CDR2 SAAADI. The V and J ends lost 3 bases and 2 bases, in that order; junction bases with no gene match: 14. This CDR3 has 18 amino acids. This CDR3 reads CASSDSPASGYRQETQYF. The CDR3 nucleotides are TGCGCCAGCAGTGACTCTCCGGCTAGCGGGTACCGACAAGAGACCCAGTACTTC.

This clone was recorded once. The chain is built from TRBV27 and TRBJ2-7; 9 bases map to TRBD1. The germline gives CDR1 MNHEY, CDR2 SMNVEV (reference sequence). The CDR3 covers 14 residues. V trimming: 4 bases; J trimming: 6 bases; junction bases outside the gene matches: 7. CDR3 nucleotide sequence: TGTGCCAGCAGTTCCGGACAGGGGACGGGCGAGCAGTACTTC. Its protein product is CASSSGQGTGEQYF.

V is TRBV14 and J is TRBJ2-5; 7 bases are shared with TRBD2. The V and J ends lost 1 base and 5 bases, in that order; junction bases with no gene match: 10. The CDR3 runs 16 residues. Germline-derived CDR1 and CDR2 are SGHDN and FVKESK. CDR3 nucleotide sequence: TGTGCCAGCAGCCAAGTACGGCTAGCGGTCGGGGAGACCCAGTACTTC. The encoded protein is CASSQVRLAVGETQYF. Full variable domain (rest looked up from reference TRBV14 and TRBJ2-5): EAGVTQFPSHSVIEKGQTVTLRCDPISGHDNLYWYRRVMGKEIKFLLHFVKESKQDESGMPNNRFLAERTGGTYSTLKVQPAELEDSGVYFCASSQVRLAVGETQYFGPGTRLLVL.

Here the CDR3 DNA reads TGCAGCGTTGAACTCTTGGAGGGTAAAGGTGGCTACACCTTC. Encoded protein: CSVELLEGKGGYTF. This rearrangement joins TRBV29-1 to TRBJ1-2; D remains unclear. There are 14 residues in the CDR3. Germline-derived CDR1 and CDR2 are SQVTM and ANQGSEA. V was clipped by 2 bases and J by 7 bases, with 17 bases between them.

V is TRBV7-2 and J is TRBJ2-3; TRBD2 is a possible D gene (6 bases). The CDR3 runs to 14 residues. V was shortened by 5 bases and J by 3 bases, with 12 bases between the two germline ends. Germline CDR1 reads SGHTA; CDR2 reads FQGNSA. This CDR3 reads CASSPGGGTDTQYF. DNA of the CDR3: TGTGCCAGCAGCCCCGGTGGGGGGACAGATACGCAGTATTTT.

This clone showed up many times. The gene calls are TRBV6-5 and TRBJ2-1; 8 positions agree with TRBD2. The CDR3 runs to 15 residues. Unmatched junction bases numbered 7, after V lost 7 bases and J lost 2 bases. Germline-derived CDR1 and CDR2 are MNHEY and SVGAGI. CDR3 in DNA: TGTGCCAGCACCCCTACTAGCGGCACCTACAATGAGCAGTTCTTC. Its protein is CASTPTSGTYNEQFF.

J is TRBJ2-7 and V is TRBV19; D is possibly TRBD2 (5 bases). CDR3 size: 15 residues. Germline lookup yields CDR1 LNHDA and CDR2 SQIVND (reference sequence). Trimming cost V 2 bases and J 5 bases, with 16 bases left between them. CDR3: CASSIRGLLFDEQYF. The CDR3 coding sequence is TGTGCCAGTAGTATACGAGGGCTGTTATTCGACGAGCAGTACTTC.

The chain carries TRBV27 and TRBJ2-3; 8 nucleotides align to TRBD1. Looked up from germline, CDR1 is MNHEY and CDR2 is SMNVEV (reference sequence). V lost 6 bases and J lost 0; bases outside the gene matches: 8. The CDR3 totals 16 residues. The CDR3 loop reads CASSSWTGKSTDTQYF. Here the CDR3 DNA reads TGTGCCAGCAGCTCCTGGACAGGGAAAAGCACAGATACGCAGTATTTT.

The rearrangement links TRBV7-3 to TRBJ1-5, with D maybe TRBD1 (5 bases). This CDR3 is 16 amino acids long. Germline values: CDR1 SGHTA, CDR2 FQGTGA. Trimming removed 2 bases from V and 0 bases from J, with 11 bases in between. DNA for the CDR3: TGTGCCAGCAGCTTATATGGGGGGAATAGCAATCAGCCCCAGCATTTT. Protein product: CASSLYGGNSNQPQHF.

V usage is TRBV5-1 and J usage is TRBJ2-2; 7 bases are a match to TRBD1. Losses at the gene ends were 2 bases for V and 7 bases for J; bases not matched to a gene: 8. The germline CDR1 and CDR2 sequences are SGHRS and YFSETQ. The CDR3 runs to 15 residues. CDR3 coding DNA: TGCGCCAGCAGCTTAATCACAGGGGCCGGCGGGGAGCTGTTTTTT. Residues: CASSLITGAGGELFF. Together with reference TRBV5-1 and TRBJ2-2, the CDR3 gives the full variable domain: KAGVTQTPRYLIKTRGQQVTLSCSPISGHRSVSWYQQTPGQGLQFLFEYFSETQRNKGNFPGRFSGRQFSNSRSEMNVSTLELGDSALYLCASSLITGAGGELFFGEGSRLTVL.

The chain employs TRBV27 and TRBJ1-2; possibly TRBD1 for D (6 bases). The CDR3 spans 14 residues. V was pared by 7 bases and J by 7 bases, with 19 bases between. CDR1 MNHEY and CDR2 SMNVEV come from the germline V gene (reference sequence). CDR3 sequence: CASTPTGPLGGYTF. The CDR3 DNA sequence: TGTGCCAGCACCCCGACAGGCCCCCTTGGTGGCTACACCTTC.

The rearrangement links TRBV25-1 to TRBJ2-7; 11 bases line up with TRBD1. The CDR3 covers 14 residues. The germline V gene encodes CDR1 MGHDK and CDR2 SYGVNS. The J segment lost 4 bases and the V segment lost 5 bases, leaving 4 bases of the junction unmatched. CDR3: CASSIGTGGYEQYF. As DNA, the CDR3 is TGTGCCAGCAGTATCGGGACAGGGGGATACGAGCAGTACTTC.

The chain combines TRBV19 with TRBJ1-2; D gene ambiguous. Germline lookup yields CDR1 LNHDA and CDR2 SQIVND (reference sequence). This CDR3 comprises 16 residues. Trimming took 0 bases from V and 9 from J, leaving 20 bases between them. The CDR3 bases are TGTGCCAGTAGTATAGATCACAGAACAGCTCCCTCAAGCTACACCTTC. Its protein product is CASSIDHRTAPSSYTF.

This chain uses TRBV5-4 with TRBJ1-1; 10 bases line up with TRBD1. This CDR3 comprises 16 residues. After removal of 2 bases from V and 6 bases from J, the junction contained 10 bases not matched to a gene. The germline gives CDR1 SGHNT, CDR2 YYREEE (reference sequence). CDR3 nucleotides: TGTGCCAGCAGCTTAATCGCGGGACAGGGGATCCCTGAAGCTTTCTTT. This gives the protein CASSLIAGQGIPEAFF.

The genes are TRBV2 and TRBJ2-3, with 10 bases identical to TRBD1. V was pared by 6 bases and J by 3 bases, with 3 bases of the junction left unmatched. The CDR3 runs 14 residues. CDR1 SNHLY and CDR2 FYNNEI come from the germline V gene. In DNA, the CDR3 is TGTGCCAGCAGCGGACAGGGGGGGACAGATACGCAGTATTTT. It is translated as CASSGQGGTDTQYF.

This clone was found once. This chain uses TRBV10-3 with TRBJ1-1, with TRBD1 matching 8 bases. Looked up from germline, CDR1 is ENHRY and CDR2 is SYGVKD. V trimming: 2 bases; J trimming: 2 bases; junction bases outside the gene matches: 4. CDR3 length: 15 residues. CDR3 region: CAISELDRGNTEAFF. The CDR3 nucleotides are TGTGCCATCAGTGAGCTAGACAGGGGCAACACTGAAGCTTTCTTT.

This rearrangement joins TRBV6-1 to TRBJ2-1, with 7 bases lining up with TRBD2. Germline values: CDR1 MNHNS, CDR2 SASEGT. The CDR3 covers 15 residues. Trimming at V came to 4 bases and at J to 8 bases, leaving 11 bases not matched to a gene. CDR3 sequence reads: CASSVSSGVVYEQFF. CDR3 sequence (DNA): TGTGCCAGCAGTGTTTCGAGCGGGGTAGTCTATGAGCAGTTCTTC.

This chain links TRBV11-2 with TRBJ1-1, with D unresolved. V lost 1 base and J 4 bases, leaving 10 bases between the germline ends. The V gene's germline CDR1 is SGHAT and CDR2 FQNNGV. The length of the CDR3 is 14 residues. The CDR3 coding sequence is TGTGCCAGCAGCTTAGGAAGAGGGAGCACTGAAGCTTTCTTT. Its translation: CASSLGRGSTEAFF.

This clone is a singleton in its sample. The V and J genes are TRBV5-1 and TRBJ1-6, with D possibly matching TRBD1 (6 bases). The V and J ends lost 7 bases and 7 bases respectively, with 18 bases between them. The germline CDR1 and CDR2 sequences are SGHRS and YFSETQ. CDR3 length: 15 amino acids. In DNA form, the CDR3 reads TGCGCCAGCGTACGTGGGGGCGCGGAAAATTCACCCCTCCACTTT. Translation: CASVRGGAENSPLHF.

The chain uses TRBV5-6 and TRBJ1-4, with D tentatively TRBD1 (6 bases). CDR1 and CDR2 (germline): SGHDT, YYEEEE. V dropped 2 bases and J dropped 3 bases, with 8 bases sitting between them. The CDR3 is made up of 14 amino acids. CDR3 DNA sequence: TGTGCCAGCAGCTTCAGGGGAGCTAATGAAAAACTGTTTTTT. Translated, it gives CASSFRGANEKLFF.